This is a list of T cell receptor beta chains from one sample in a study of immune characterization of retroperitoneal liposarcoma. TCRdb processed the PCR reads anew with MiXCR; each CDR3 protein has one entry. The sample lists around 6,300 distinct CDR3 sequences; approximately 28% were seen once. The sequenced material came from blood. The receptors stem from a male donor with retroperitoneal liposarcoma. Both conserved end residues are part of each CDR3. A D gene is named only where the DNA matches it firmly. Some rows have no size entry. The others give once, few or many, or a class for an expanded clone.

v_call	cdr3_length	j_call	d_call	clone_size	cdr3_nt	cdr3_aa
TRBV12-3/TRBV12-4	15	TRBJ2-1	TRBD2	medium-sized	TGTGCCAGCAGTTTAGCTAGCGGGAGTCTCGGCGAGCAGTTCTTC	CASSLASGSLGEQFF
TRBV6-1	18	TRBJ2-1	NA	NA	TGTGCCAGCAGTACTATTACAGGTGACCTCGGGGGAAACTACGAGCAGTTCTTC	CASSTITGDLGGNYEQFF
TRBV7-2	16	TRBJ1-2	TRBD1	few	TGTGCCAGCAGCTTGGGGGTGACAGGGGGCGCGGAAGGCTACACCTTC	CASSLGVTGGAEGYTF
TRBV15	17	TRBJ2-1	NA	NA	TGTGCCACCAGCAGAGATGGTCTCGGGGGAACCTACAATGAGCAGTTCTTC	CATSRDGLGGTYNEQFF
TRBV7-2	14	TRBJ2-5	NA	many	TGTGCCAGCAGCTTAGGGTCGGGACGAGAGACCCAGTACTTC	CASSLGSGRETQYF
TRBV11-2	14	TRBJ2-7	NA	many	TGTGCCAGCAGCCAATCCCTCGGGACCTACGAGCAGTACTTC	CASSQSLGTYEQYF
TRBV7-2	14	TRBJ2-1	NA	few	TGTGCCAGCAGCTTAGGGACAGAATACAATGAGCAGTTCTTC	CASSLGTEYNEQFF
TRBV6-2/TRBV6-3	13	TRBJ1-5	NA	NA	TGTGCCAGCAGTTACTCGATCAATCAGCCCCAGCATTTT	CASSYSINQPQHF
TRBV7-6	16	TRBJ2-1	TRBD2	medium-sized	TGTGCCAGCAGCTTAGGGGTTAGCGGGACATACAATGAGCAGTTCTTC	CASSLGVSGTYNEQFF
TRBV11-1	13	TRBJ1-1	NA	many	TGTGCCAGCAGACCGACACACGAAACGCATGCTTTCTTT	CASRPTHETHAFF
TRBV4-1	13	TRBJ2-3	NA	NA	TGCGCCAGCAGCCAAGATATGGGGGATACGCAGTATTTT	CASSQDMGDTQYF
TRBV6-5	15	TRBJ2-1	NA	NA	TGTGCCAGCAGGGACTCTTTGCGGGACTACAATGAGCAGTTCTTC	CASRDSLRDYNEQFF
TRBV27	13	TRBJ2-5	NA	NA	TGTGCCAGCAGTACAAGGGACACTAGGGCCCAGTACTTC	CASSTRDTRAQYF
TRBV6-1	14	TRBJ1-1	NA	few	TGTGCCAGCAGTCAACAGGGAATTAACACTGAAGCTTTCTTT	CASSQQGINTEAFF
TRBV28	14	TRBJ1-1	NA	medium-sized	TGTGCCAGCAGTTTCGCGGGGACTTTAACTGAAGCTTTCTTT	CASSFAGTLTEAFF
TRBV27	15	TRBJ2-1	NA	few	TGTGCCAGCAGTTTTTACGGGTCCTCCTACAATGAGCAGTTCTTC	CASSFYGSSYNEQFF
TRBV7-2	13	TRBJ2-1	NA	few	TGTGCCAGCAGCCCCAGGACAGTATCGGAGCAGTTCTTC	CASSPRTVSEQFF
TRBV27	14	TRBJ2-3	NA	once	TGTGCCAGCAGGGACTCCGTTGGGACAGATACGCAGTATTTT	CASRDSVGTDTQYF
TRBV7-2	12	TRBJ2-7	NA	few	TGTGCCAGCAGCTTAGCGCCTGCCGAGCAGTACTTC	CASSLAPAEQYF
TRBV5-6	12	TRBJ1-1	NA	NA	TGTGCCAGCAGCCCGCACACCTCTGAAGCTTTCTTT	CASSPHTSEAFF
TRBV6-1	16	TRBJ2-3	NA	many	TGTGCCAGCAGTGAACGGACCAGACGCTTAACAGATACGCAGTATTTT	CASSERTRRLTDTQYF
TRBV11-1	17	TRBJ2-1	TRBD2	many	TGTGCCAGCAGCGGGACTAGCGGGAGTTGGACCTACAATGAGCAGTTCTTC	CASSGTSGSWTYNEQFF
TRBV18	14	TRBJ2-7	TRBD2	once	TGTGCCAGCTCACCAGGGGGGGGGGCCTACGAGCAGTACTTC	CASSPGGGAYEQYF
TRBV12-3/TRBV12-4	13	TRBJ2-7	TRBD1	NA	TGTGCCAGCACCACCGACAGGGGGCGTGAGCAGTACTTC	CASTTDRGREQYF
TRBV6-4	15	TRBJ2-5	NA	many	TGTGCCAGCAGTGACTCAGGTAACTCCTACAATGAGCAGTACTTC	CASSDSGNSYNEQYF
TRBV12-3/TRBV12-4	14	TRBJ1-4	NA	NA	TGTGCCAGCAGTTCCGCAGGAGGCGGTGAAAAACTGTTTTTT	CASSSAGGGEKLFF
TRBV12-3/TRBV12-4	13	TRBJ1-1	TRBD1	many	TGTGCCAGCAGAGACAGGGGGTTGACTGAAGCTTTCTTT	CASRDRGLTEAFF
TRBV6-6	14	TRBJ2-1	TRBD2	NA	TGTGCCAGCAGGACTCCGGGGGGGGGCGATGAGCAGTTCTTC	CASRTPGGGDEQFF
TRBV12-3/TRBV12-4	15	TRBJ2-3	TRBD2	many	TGTGCCAGCAGTCTAAACGGGGGGGCCACAGATACGCAGTATTTT	CASSLNGGATDTQYF
TRBV6-6	14	TRBJ1-4	NA	NA	TGTGCCAGCAGTCCTCTCCCGCTAGGCGAAAAACTGTTTTTT	CASSPLPLGEKLFF
TRBV30	13	TRBJ2-3	NA	NA	TGTGCCTGGAGTGTCCTAGCTTCAGATACGCAGTATTTT	CAWSVLASDTQYF
TRBV7-2	12	TRBJ1-2	NA	large	TGTGCCAGCAGCTTAAGCTTGGGAGGCTACACCTTC	CASSLSLGGYTF
TRBV3-1	14	TRBJ2-7	NA	NA	TGTGCCAGCAGCCAAGGAGGTCGTGTGTACGAGCAGTACTTC	CASSQGGRVYEQYF
TRBV6-2/TRBV6-3	14	TRBJ2-4	NA	NA	TGTGCCAGCAGTTTATCAGTAACCAAAAACATTCAGTACTTC	CASSLSVTKNIQYF
TRBV6-1	13	TRBJ2-1	NA	NA	TGTGCCGCAGGAGACTACGGCTCCTACGAGCAGTTCTTC	CAAGDYGSYEQFF
TRBV12-3/TRBV12-4	16	TRBJ2-3	NA	NA	TGTGCCAGCAGTTTAGCGGGGACATTGGGAACAGATACGCAGTATTTT	CASSLAGTLGTDTQYF
TRBV29-1	13	TRBJ1-1	TRBD1	NA	TGCAGCGTTAGGGACAGGGGAGACACTGAAGCTTTCTTT	CSVRDRGDTEAFF